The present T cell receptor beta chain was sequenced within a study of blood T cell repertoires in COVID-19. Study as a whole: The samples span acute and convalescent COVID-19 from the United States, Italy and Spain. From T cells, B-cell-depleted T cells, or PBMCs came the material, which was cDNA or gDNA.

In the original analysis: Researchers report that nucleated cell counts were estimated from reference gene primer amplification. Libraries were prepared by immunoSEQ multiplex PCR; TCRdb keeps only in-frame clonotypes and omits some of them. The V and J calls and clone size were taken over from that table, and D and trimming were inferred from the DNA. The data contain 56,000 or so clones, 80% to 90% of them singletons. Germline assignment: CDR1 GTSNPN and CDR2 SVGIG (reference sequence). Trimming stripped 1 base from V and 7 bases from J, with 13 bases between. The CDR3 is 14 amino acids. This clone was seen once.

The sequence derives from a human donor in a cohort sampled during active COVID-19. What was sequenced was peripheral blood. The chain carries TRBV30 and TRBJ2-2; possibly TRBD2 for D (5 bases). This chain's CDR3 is CAWSGGWSVGELFF. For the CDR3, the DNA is TGTGCCTGGAGTGGAGGGTGGTCCGTCGGGGAGCTGTTTTTT.